This record looks at one TCR beta chain sequence and its context. This specimen comes from a study of blood T cell repertoires in COVID-19. Study-level information: Both acute and convalescent COVID-19 samples were obtained from the United States, Italy and Spain. From T cells, B-cell-depleted T cells, or PBMCs came the material, which was cDNA or gDNA.

Original analysis: For nucleated cells, counts were estimated from reference gene primer amplification. TCRdb's copy holds only in-frame clones and misses some; the assay was immunoSEQ multiplex PCR. The D gene and trimming were derived from the DNA, and the V and J assignments and clone size from that table. This table has about 74,000 clones, roughly 74% appearing once. This CDR3 region has 15 residues. V shed 4 bases and J 2 bases; nucleotides not matched to a gene: 8. Germline V gene data show CDR1 as PRHDT and CDR2 as FYEKMQ (reference sequence). The sequenced material came from peripheral blood. V usage is TRBV13 and J usage is TRBJ2-7; 7 bases are shared with TRBD2. The clonotype was recovered from a human donor in a cohort sampled during active COVID-19. CDR3 loop: CASSSAGAVTYEQYF. CDR3 coding DNA: TGTGCCAGCAGCTCTGCGGGAGCGGTTACCTACGAGCAGTACTTC.